This T cell receptor (beta chain) originates from a study of cytomegalovirus exposure and HLA in healthy donors (dated by TCRdb to the late 2010s). A note on the overall study: According to a later analysis, the roughly 120 validation repertoires were produced on the same platform as the 700 or so repertoires of the first cohort. The study aimed to test whether cataloging public T cell receptors could reveal signatures of past pathogen exposure. A separate validation cohort of roughly 120 different subjects was used in addition to the roughly 700-subject first cohort. The study combined high-throughput TCR immunosequencing, statistical association of individual TCRs with disease status, and machine learning to predict cytomegalovirus infection status. The investigation overall reported the following: In the study, 164 TCR beta chains were listed as associated with cytomegalovirus. Of the cluster scores, about 94% were above 0 in a later analysis, which found that TCRs clustered in the first cohort also tended to co-occur in the 110 or so validation repertoires. The classifier was reported to diagnose cytomegalovirus status with high specificity and sensitivity in both the original and validation cohorts. Most TCR sequences were seen in very few donors, while some public TCRs were found in many individuals. All 120 repertoires were used to score co-occurrence in the validation cohort in a later analysis, because that analysis had no HLA typing for the cohort. It was suggested by the authors that the approach could potentially be generalized to other disease states and immunological phenotypes. In vitro tests confirmed that a few of the cytomegalovirus-associated TCR beta chains recognize cytomegalovirus antigens.

CDR1 and CDR2, per the germline V gene, are LGHNA and YSLEER. Spanning cysteine to phenylalanine, the CDR3 consists of 14 amino acids. Only the CDR3 region is kept as DNA, spanning 42 bases read in frame from base 1. V lost 3 bases and J lost 4 bases; the stretch between them is 13 bases long. In regard to this clone: Its antigen is unknown. Within one base of it there is no much larger clone, and no base qualities were kept.

The donors were included in the validation cohort of roughly 130 subjects, a group kept apart from the roughly 680-subject first cohort. The receptor library was made with the immunoSEQ multiplex PCR assay. Regarding the original processing steps: A statistical classification framework was built to diagnose cytomegalovirus status from the catalog of TCR beta chain sequences. This immuneACCESS table, as held by TCRdb, lists in-frame sequences with V and J called but not all clones. Of the missing ones, under half trace to an unresolved V gene in checked studies; the others have no known cause. V, J and clone size derive from that table, while D and trimming were established from the DNA sequence. Counted in this sample were approximately 300,000 clones; 86% of them appeared once. The ten top clones hold around 0.8% of the sample.

The material sequenced was PBMCs. Recombination linked TRBV4-3 to TRBJ2-7; the D gene is possibly TRBD2, with 5 bases matching. The receptor comes from a woman younger than 35 in good health and CMV-seronegative. The bases are TGCGCCAGCAGCCAGTCCGAACTAGGTTACGAGCAGTACTTC. Its amino acids are CASSQSELGYEQYF.